This passage covers 23 T cell receptor beta chains from one sample sequenced in a study of CD8 T cells in Susac syndrome. A quantity of roughly 0.5 to 1 ug RNA underwent reverse transcription using random hexamers. TCRdb re-analysed the immunoSEQ multiplex PCR reads in MiXCR, keeping a single row per CDR3 protein. In the table there are approximately 160,000 distinct CDR3 sequences, approximately 95% of which are singletons. The sequenced sample consisted of CD4+ T cells from PBMCs. The source of these receptors is a human donor with multiple sclerosis.

The V gene is TRBV6-2 or TRBV6-3, the J gene TRBJ1-1; D is uncertain. From germline, CDR1 is MNHEY and CDR2 SVGEGT. The CDR3 runs 14 residues. Between the trimmed V and J ends, which lost 0 bases and 1 base, there was a span of 6 bases. CDR3 protein: CASSYSFGNTEAFF. The CDR3, as DNA: TGTGCCAGCAGTTACTCGTTTGGGAACACTGAAGCTTTCTTT.

The genes are TRBV5-1 and TRBJ2-1; D is unresolved. Germline assignment: CDR1 SGHRS and CDR2 YFSETQ. With 4 bases removed from V and 2 bases from J, the gap between germline ends came to 16 bases. The length of the CDR3 is 16 residues. In DNA form, the CDR3 reads TGCGCCAGCAGCCCTCGTCCCGGGCCTACCTACAATGAGCAGTTCTTC. Its protein product is CASSPRPGPTYNEQFF.

The rearrangement joins TRBV14 to TRBJ2-7, with no clear D. The CDR3 spans 13 residues. Germline CDR1 reads SGHDN; CDR2 reads FVKESK. Trimming took off 0 bases at V and 8 bases at J, with 11 bases between the two ends. CDR3 sequence: CASSQEVYGKQYF. The CDR3 DNA reads TGTGCCAGCAGCCAAGAGGTGTACGGAAAGCAGTACTTC.

This chain connects TRBV7-9 to TRBJ1-2; no reliable D call. CDR1 and CDR2 (germline): SEHNR, FQNEAQ (reference sequence). CDR3 length equals 13 residues. Trimming shortened V by 2 bases and J by 3 bases, and 7 bases separated the two germline ends. This chain's CDR3 is CASSLNTDYGYTF. The DNA for the CDR3 is TGTGCCAGCAGCTTAAATACGGACTATGGCTACACCTTC.

This clonotype came up once. J is TRBJ1-1 and V is TRBV6-1; D unclear. There are 13 residues in the CDR3. The V and J ends lost 3 bases and 7 bases respectively, with 12 bases between them. In germline, CDR1 is MNHNS, CDR2 SASEGT. CDR3 in DNA: TGTGCCAGCAGTGAGGCAGGAGCACTTGAAGCTTTCTTT. Amino acid sequence: CASSEAGALEAFF.

The V and J genes are TRBV28 and TRBJ2-5; the D gene is possibly TRBD1 (5 bases). The length of the CDR3 is 14 residues. The V gene's germline CDR1 is MDHEN and CDR2 SYDVKM. The germline V and J ends were trimmed by 3 bases and 5 bases, with 13 bases remaining between them. CDR3 sequence (DNA): TGTGCCAGCAGTTTCGCGAGCAGGGTCGAGACCCAGTACTTC. This encodes CASSFASRVETQYF.

The chain joins TRBV6-6 to TRBJ1-1; a possible D gene is TRBD1 (5 bases). The CDR3 has 14 residues. Looked up from germline, CDR1 is MNHNY and CDR2 is SVGAGI (reference sequence). V lost 2 bases and J lost 1, with 8 bases in between. Here the CDR3 reads CASSYEGQNTEAFF. The CDR3 bases are TGTGCCAGCAGTTACGAGGGGCAGAACACTGAAGCTTTCTTT.

A few counts support this clonotype. V gene TRBV19 combines with J gene TRBJ2-3; D unclear. Trimming removed 6 bases at V and 2 bases at J, with 6 bases between. The germline gives CDR1 LNHDA, CDR2 SQIVND (reference sequence). The CDR3 extends over 12 amino acids. CDR3 in DNA: TGTGCCAGTAGCTTTCCCACAGATACGCAGTATTTT. The encoded protein is CASSFPTDTQYF.

CDR3: CASSLAGAGGHIQYF. The CDR3 DNA reads as TGCGCCAGCAGCTTGGCCGGGGCAGGCGGTCACATTCAGTACTTC. The genes are TRBV5-1 and TRBJ2-4, with D possibly called TRBD1 or TRBD2 (5 bases each). The germline CDR1 and CDR2 sequences are SGHRS and YFSETQ. Trimming cost V 0 bases and J 8 bases, with 15 bases left between them. The CDR3 extends over 15 amino acids.

V is TRBV10-3 and J is TRBJ1-2; 7 bases are shared with TRBD1. V trimming: 8 bases; J trimming: 2 bases; junction bases outside the gene matches: 8. The CDR3 is 14 amino acids. Germline lookup yields CDR1 ENHRY and CDR2 SYGVKD. The CDR3 here is CAIRPTGINYGYTF. CDR3 DNA: TGTGCCATCCGACCGACAGGGATAAACTATGGCTACACCTTC.

The genes are TRBV5-4 and TRBJ1-3; D is ambiguous. V lost 3 bases and J lost 9, with 10 bases in between. Germline CDR1 reads SGHNT; CDR2 reads YYREEE (reference sequence). The length of the CDR3 is 12 residues. In nucleotides, the CDR3 is TGTGCCAGCAGCTACGGGGAGGGCACCATATATTTT. Translating gives CASSYGEGTIYF.

The V gene is TRBV9, the J gene TRBJ2-4; TRBD2 might be the D (5 bases). V was clipped by 0 bases and J by 9 bases, with 13 bases between them. The germline CDR1 and CDR2 sequences are SGDLS and YYNGEE. The CDR3 extends over 14 amino acids. CDR3 sequence reads: CASSVGPLEAIQYF. CDR3 DNA: TGTGCCAGCAGCGTAGGACCGCTGGAGGCCATTCAGTACTTC. The whole variable domain, remainder taken from reference TRBV9 and TRBJ2-4, is DSGVTQTPKHLITATGQRVTLRCSPRSGDLSVYWYQQSLDQGLQFLIQYYNGEERAKGNILERFSAQQFPDLHSELNLSSLELGDSALYFCASSVGPLEAIQYFGAGTRLSVL.

The rearrangement uses TRBV7-9 and TRBJ2-5; D remains unclear. The V end lost 1 base, the J end lost 4 bases, and 10 bases lay between the germline ends. CDR1 SEHNR and CDR2 FQNEAQ come from the germline V gene (reference sequence). The CDR3 runs 14 residues. As DNA, the CDR3 is TGTGCCAGCAGCTTAGAGAGCAGGCCAGAGACCCAGTACTTC. Translated, it gives CASSLESRPETQYF.

This chain joins TRBV3-1 and TRBJ1-1; the D gene is possibly TRBD1 (5 bases). This CDR3 comprises 12 residues. Germline lookup yields CDR1 LGHDT and CDR2 YNNKEL (reference sequence). With 4 bases removed from V and 5 bases from J, the gap between germline ends came to 8 bases. Here the CDR3 reads CASSLYRTEAFF. In DNA, the CDR3 is TGTGCCAGCAGCCTCTACAGGACTGAAGCTTTCTTT.

The chain is built from TRBV9 and TRBJ2-5; TRBD1 might be the D (6 bases). The CDR3 has 15 residues. Germline lookup yields CDR1 SGDLS and CDR2 YYNGEE. Trimming removed 4 bases from V and 2 bases from J, with 15 bases in between. The CDR3 coding sequence is TGTGCCAGCAGCCCCAGGGGCACTTTTCAAGAGACCCAGTACTTC. This gives the protein CASSPRGTFQETQYF.

The genes are TRBV12-3 or TRBV12-4 and TRBJ2-1; D possibly corresponds to TRBD1 (5 bases). The CDR3 is 14 residues long. V dropped 5 bases and J dropped 7 bases, with 15 bases sitting between them. The CDR3 nucleotides are TGTGCCAGCAGTCCGCAGTGGGGCCAGAATGAGCAGTTCTTC. It translates to CASSPQWGQNEQFF.

The CDR3 spells CATSKPTGASNQPQHF. The DNA of the CDR3 is TGTGCCACCAGCAAACCGACAGGAGCGAGCAATCAGCCCCAGCATTTT. The rearrangement uses TRBV15 and TRBJ1-5; D might be TRBD1 (6 bases). CDR1 is LNHNV and CDR2 is YYDKDF in the germline V gene (reference sequence). This CDR3 has 16 residues. V was trimmed by 4 bases and J by 1 base, leaving 14 bases between them. The variable domain in full, with the rest retrieved from reference TRBV15 and TRBJ1-5, is DAMVIQNPRYQVTQFGKPVTLSCSQTLNHNVMYWYQQKSSQAPKLLFHYYDKDFNNEADTPDNFQSRRPNTSFCFLDIRSPGLGDTAMYLCATSKPTGASNQPQHFGDGTRLSIL.

The chain employs TRBV27 and TRBJ1-4; TRBD1 is a possible D gene (5 bases). CDR1 is MNHEY, CDR2 SMNVEV, per germline (reference sequence). V was pared by 3 bases and J by 8 bases, with 16 bases between. The CDR3 spans 15 residues. The chain's CDR3 is CASSFAGRQGEKLFF. CDR3 DNA sequence: TGTGCCAGCAGTTTTGCTGGTCGCCAGGGAGAAAAACTGTTTTTT. Variable domain in full (rest from reference TRBV27 and TRBJ1-4): EAQVTQNPRYLITVTGKKLTVTCSQNMNHEYMSWYRQDPGLGLRQIYYSMNVEVTDKGDVPEGYKVSRKEKRNFPLILESPSPNQTSLYFCASSFAGRQGEKLFFGSGTQLSVL.

This clonotype was detected once. This sequence joins TRBV5-1 and TRBJ2-1; 12 positions agree with TRBD2. The V gene end was trimmed by 4 bases and the J gene end by 10 bases; junction bases not matched to a gene: 9. The CDR3 has 15 amino acids. Germline CDR1 is SGHRS and CDR2 is YFSETQ. The CDR3: CASSALAGGPPEQFF. The CDR3 nucleotides are TGCGCCAGCAGCGCCCTAGCGGGAGGGCCCCCAGAGCAGTTCTTC.

This chain links TRBV12-3 or TRBV12-4 with TRBJ1-1, with D possibly TRBD1 on 5 matching bases. There are 13 residues in the CDR3. Trimming took 7 bases from V and 3 from J, leaving 12 bases between them. CDR3 amino acids: CASTRDGYTEAFF. Written as DNA, the CDR3 is TGTGCCAGCACCCGGGACGGATACACTGAAGCTTTCTTT.

The V and J genes are TRBV6-6 and TRBJ2-5; tentative D call: TRBD1 (5 bases). Germline CDR1 is MNHNY and CDR2 is SVGAGI (reference sequence). The length of the CDR3 is 15 residues. The V gene lost 4 bases and the J gene lost 4 bases, with 16 bases spanning the gap. CDR3 sequence: CASSWGRVVGETQYF. The CDR3 DNA sequence: TGTGCCAGCAGTTGGGGCAGGGTCGTTGGAGAGACCCAGTACTTC.

This clonotype was counted a single time. The chain links TRBV30 to TRBJ1-1; D gene ambiguous. The CDR3 has 13 amino acids. V was clipped by 3 bases and J by 1 base, with 9 bases between them. Looked up from germline, CDR1 is GTSNPN and CDR2 is SVGIG (reference sequence). CDR3 loop: CAWRKQPNTEAFF. The CDR3 bases are TGTGCCTGGAGAAAACAGCCGAACACTGAAGCTTTCTTT.

This clonotype appeared once. The chain combines TRBV13 with TRBJ1-2; TRBD1 is a possible D gene (5 bases). From germline, CDR1 is PRHDT and CDR2 FYEKMQ (reference sequence). The CDR3 runs to 13 residues. Between the trimmed V and J ends, which lost 7 bases and 0 bases, there was a span of 9 bases. The CDR3 DNA is TGTGCCAGCATACAGGTAGCTAACTATGGCTACACCTTC. Protein product: CASIQVANYGYTF.